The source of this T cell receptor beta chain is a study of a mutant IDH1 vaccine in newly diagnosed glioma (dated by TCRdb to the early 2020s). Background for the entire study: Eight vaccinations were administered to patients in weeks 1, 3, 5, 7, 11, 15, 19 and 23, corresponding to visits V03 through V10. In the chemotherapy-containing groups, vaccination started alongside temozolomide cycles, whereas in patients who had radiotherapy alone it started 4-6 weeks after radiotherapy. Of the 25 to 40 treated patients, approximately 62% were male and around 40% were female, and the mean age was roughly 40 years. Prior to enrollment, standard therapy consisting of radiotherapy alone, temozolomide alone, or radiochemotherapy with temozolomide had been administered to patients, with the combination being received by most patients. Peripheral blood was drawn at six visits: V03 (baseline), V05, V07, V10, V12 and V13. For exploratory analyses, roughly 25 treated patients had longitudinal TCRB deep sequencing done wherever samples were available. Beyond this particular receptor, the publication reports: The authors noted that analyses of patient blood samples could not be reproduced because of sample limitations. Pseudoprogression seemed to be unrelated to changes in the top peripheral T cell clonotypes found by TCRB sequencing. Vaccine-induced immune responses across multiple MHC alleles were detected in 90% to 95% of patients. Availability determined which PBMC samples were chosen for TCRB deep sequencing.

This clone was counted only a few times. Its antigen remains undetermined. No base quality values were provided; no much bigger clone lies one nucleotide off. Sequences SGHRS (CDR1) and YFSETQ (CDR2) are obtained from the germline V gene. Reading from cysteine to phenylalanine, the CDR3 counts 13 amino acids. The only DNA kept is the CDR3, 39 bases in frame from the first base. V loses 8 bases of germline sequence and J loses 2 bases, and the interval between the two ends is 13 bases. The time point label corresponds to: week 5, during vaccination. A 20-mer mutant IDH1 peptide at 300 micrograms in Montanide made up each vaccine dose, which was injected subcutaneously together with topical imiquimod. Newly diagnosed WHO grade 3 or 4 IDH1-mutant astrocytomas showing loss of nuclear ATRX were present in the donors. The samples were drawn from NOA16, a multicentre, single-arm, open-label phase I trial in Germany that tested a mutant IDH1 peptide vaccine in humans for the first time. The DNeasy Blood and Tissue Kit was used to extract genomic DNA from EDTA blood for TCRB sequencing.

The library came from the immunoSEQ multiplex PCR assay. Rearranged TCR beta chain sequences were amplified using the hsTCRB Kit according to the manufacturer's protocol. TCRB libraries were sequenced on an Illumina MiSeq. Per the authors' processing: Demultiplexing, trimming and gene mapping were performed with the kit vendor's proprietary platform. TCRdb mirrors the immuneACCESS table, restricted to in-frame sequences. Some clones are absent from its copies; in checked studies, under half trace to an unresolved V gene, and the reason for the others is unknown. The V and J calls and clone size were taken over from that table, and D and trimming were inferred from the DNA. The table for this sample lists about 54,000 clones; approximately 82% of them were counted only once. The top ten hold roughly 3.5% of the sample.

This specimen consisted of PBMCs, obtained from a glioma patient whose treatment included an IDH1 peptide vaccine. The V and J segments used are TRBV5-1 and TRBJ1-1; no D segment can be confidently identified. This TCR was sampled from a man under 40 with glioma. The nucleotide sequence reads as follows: TGCGCCAGTAAACAAGAAGGCAACACTGAAGCTTTCTTT. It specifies CASKQEGNTEAFF.